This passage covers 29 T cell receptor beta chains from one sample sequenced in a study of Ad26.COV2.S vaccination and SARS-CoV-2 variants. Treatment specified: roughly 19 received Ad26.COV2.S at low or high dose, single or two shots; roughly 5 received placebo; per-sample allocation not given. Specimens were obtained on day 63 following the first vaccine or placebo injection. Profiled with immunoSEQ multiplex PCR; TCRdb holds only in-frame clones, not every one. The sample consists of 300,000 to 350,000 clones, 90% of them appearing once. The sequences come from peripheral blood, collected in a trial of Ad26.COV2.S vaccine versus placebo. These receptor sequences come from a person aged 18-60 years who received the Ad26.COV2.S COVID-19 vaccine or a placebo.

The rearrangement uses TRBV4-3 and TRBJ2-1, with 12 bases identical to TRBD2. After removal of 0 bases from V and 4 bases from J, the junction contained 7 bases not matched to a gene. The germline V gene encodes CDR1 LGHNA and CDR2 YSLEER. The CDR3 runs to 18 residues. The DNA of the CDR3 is TGCGCCAGCAGCCAAGAAGCATCCGGGACTAGCGGGTACAATGAGCAGTTCTTC. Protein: CASSQEASGTSGYNEQFF.

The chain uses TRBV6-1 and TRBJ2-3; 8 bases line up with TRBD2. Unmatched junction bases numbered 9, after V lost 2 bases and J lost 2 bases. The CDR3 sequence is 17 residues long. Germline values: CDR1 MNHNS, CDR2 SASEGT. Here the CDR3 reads CASSETTSGRSTDTQYF. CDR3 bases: TGTGCCAGCAGTGAAACTACTAGCGGAAGGTCCACAGATACGCAGTATTTT.

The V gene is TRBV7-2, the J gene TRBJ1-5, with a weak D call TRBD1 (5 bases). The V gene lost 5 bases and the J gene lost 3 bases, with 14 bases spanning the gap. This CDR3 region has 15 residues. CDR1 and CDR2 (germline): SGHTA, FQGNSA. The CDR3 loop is CASSKEGMINQPQHF. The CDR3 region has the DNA TGTGCCAGCAGCAAAGAGGGGATGATCAATCAGCCCCAGCATTTT.

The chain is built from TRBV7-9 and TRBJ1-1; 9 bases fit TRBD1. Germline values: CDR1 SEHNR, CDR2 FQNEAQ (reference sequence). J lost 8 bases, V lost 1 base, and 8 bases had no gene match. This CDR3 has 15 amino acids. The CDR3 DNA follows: TGTGCCAGCAGCTTAGATGACAGGGGGATGACGGAAGCTTTCTTT. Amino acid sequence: CASSLDDRGMTEAFF.

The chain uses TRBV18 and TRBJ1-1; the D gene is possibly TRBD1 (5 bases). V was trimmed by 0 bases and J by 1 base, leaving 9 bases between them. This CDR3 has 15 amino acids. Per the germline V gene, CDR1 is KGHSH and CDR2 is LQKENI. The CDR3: CASSPPWGQNTEAFF. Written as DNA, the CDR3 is TGTGCCAGCTCACCACCGTGGGGCCAGAACACTGAAGCTTTCTTT.

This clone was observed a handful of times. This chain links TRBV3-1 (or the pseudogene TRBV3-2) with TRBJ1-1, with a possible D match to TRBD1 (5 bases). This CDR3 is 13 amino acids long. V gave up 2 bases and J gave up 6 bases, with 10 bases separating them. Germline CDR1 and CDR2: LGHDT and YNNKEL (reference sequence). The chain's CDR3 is CASSQKGFAEAFF. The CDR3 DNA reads TGTGCCAGCAGCCAAAAGGGGTTTGCTGAAGCTTTCTTT.

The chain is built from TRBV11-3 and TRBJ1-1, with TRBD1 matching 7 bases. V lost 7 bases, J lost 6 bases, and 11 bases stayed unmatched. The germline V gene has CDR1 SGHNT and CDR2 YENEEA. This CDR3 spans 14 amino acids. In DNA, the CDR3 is TGTGCCAGCACTCCAATTACAGGGGTTCCTGAAGCTTTCTTT. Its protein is CASTPITGVPEAFF.

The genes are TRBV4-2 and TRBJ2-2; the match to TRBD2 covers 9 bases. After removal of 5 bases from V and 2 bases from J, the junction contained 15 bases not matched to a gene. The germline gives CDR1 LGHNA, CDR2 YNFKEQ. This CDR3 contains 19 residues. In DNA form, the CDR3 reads TGTGCCAGCAGCTTCGGGGGGAATAGCGGGAGTATAAACACCGGGGAGCTGTTTTTT. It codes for CASSFGGNSGSINTGELFF.

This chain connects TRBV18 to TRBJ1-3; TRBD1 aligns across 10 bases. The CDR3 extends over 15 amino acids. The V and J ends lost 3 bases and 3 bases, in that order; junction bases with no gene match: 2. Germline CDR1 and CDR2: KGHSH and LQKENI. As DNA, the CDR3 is TGTGCCAGCTCACCGGGACAGGGGTTTGGAAACACCATATATTTT. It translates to CASSPGQGFGNTIYF.

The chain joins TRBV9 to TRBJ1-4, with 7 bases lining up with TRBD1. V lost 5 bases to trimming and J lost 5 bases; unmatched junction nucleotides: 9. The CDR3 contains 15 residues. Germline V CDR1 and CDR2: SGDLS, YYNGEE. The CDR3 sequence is CASSENEGANEKLFF. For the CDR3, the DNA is TGTGCCAGCAGTGAAAATGAGGGGGCGAATGAAAAACTGTTTTTT.

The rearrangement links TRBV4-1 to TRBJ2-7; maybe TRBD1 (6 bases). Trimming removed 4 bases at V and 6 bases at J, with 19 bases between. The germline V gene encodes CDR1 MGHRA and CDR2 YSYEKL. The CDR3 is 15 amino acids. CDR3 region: CASSLTRGTSLEQYF. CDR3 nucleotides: TGCGCCAGCAGCCTTACCAGAGGGACATCCCTCGAGCAGTACTTC.

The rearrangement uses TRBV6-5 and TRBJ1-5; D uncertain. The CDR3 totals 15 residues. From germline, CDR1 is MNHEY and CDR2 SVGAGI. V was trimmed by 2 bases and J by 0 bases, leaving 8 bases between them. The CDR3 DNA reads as TGTGCCAGCAGTTACAGCGCTTATAGCAATCAGCCCCAGCATTTT. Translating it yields CASSYSAYSNQPQHF.

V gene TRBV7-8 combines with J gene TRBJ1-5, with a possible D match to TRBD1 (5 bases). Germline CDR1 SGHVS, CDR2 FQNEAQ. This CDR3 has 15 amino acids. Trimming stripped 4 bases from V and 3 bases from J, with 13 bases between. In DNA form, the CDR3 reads TGTGCCAGCAGCTCGCAGGGACGGGTCAATCAGCCCCAGCATTTT. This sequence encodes CASSSQGRVNQPQHF.

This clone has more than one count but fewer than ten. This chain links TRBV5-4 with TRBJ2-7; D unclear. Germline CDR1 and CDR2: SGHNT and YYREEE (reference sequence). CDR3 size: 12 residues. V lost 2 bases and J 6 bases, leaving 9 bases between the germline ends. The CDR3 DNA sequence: TGTGCCAGCAGCTTAACCGGTACCGAGCAGTACTTC. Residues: CASSLTGTEQYF.

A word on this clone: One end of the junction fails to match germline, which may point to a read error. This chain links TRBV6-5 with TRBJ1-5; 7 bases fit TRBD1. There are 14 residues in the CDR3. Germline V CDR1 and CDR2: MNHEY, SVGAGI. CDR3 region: CASSYLEGAQPQHF. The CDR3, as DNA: TGTGCCAGCAGCTACTTAGAGGGGGCCCAGCCCCAGCATTTT.

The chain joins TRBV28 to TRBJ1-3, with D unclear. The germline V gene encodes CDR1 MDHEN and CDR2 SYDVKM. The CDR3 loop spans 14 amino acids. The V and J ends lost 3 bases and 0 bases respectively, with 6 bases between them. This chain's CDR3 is CASSFGSSGNTIYF. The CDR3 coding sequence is TGTGCCAGCAGTTTTGGATCCTCTGGAAACACCATATATTTT.

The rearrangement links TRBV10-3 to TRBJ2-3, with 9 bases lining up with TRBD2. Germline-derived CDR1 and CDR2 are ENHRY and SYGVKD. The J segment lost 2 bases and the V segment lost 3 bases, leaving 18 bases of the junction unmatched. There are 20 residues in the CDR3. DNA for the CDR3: TGTGCCATCAGTGATCGGATCGGCGGGGGGGCGTCTTTTTACACAGATACGCAGTATTTT. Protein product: CAISDRIGGGASFYTDTQYF.

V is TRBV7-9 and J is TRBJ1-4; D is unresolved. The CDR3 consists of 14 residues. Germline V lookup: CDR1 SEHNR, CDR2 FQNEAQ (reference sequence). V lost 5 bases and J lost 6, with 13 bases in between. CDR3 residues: CASSPSVGYEKLFF. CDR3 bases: TGTGCCAGCAGCCCAAGTGTAGGTTATGAAAAACTGTTTTTT.

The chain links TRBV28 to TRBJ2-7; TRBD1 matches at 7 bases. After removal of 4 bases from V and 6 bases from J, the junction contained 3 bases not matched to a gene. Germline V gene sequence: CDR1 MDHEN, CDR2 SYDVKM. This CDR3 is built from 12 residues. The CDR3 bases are TGTGCCAGCAGTTGGACAGGTAGCGAGCAGTACGTC. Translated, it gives CASSWTGSEQYV.

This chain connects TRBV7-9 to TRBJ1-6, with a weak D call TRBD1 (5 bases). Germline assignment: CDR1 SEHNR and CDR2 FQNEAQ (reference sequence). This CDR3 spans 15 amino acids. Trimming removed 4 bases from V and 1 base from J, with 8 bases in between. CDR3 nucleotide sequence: TGTGCCAGCAGCTCCGGGGGGTCCTATAATTCACCCCTCCACTTT. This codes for CASSSGGSYNSPLHF.

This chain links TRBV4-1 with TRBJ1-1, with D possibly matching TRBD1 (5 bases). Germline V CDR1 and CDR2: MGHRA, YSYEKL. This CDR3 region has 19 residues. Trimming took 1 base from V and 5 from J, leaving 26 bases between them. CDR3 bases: TGCGCCAGCAGCCAAGCCCCGAAAGGTGGGGGACTGGGGAGGACTGAAGCTTTCTTT. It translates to CASSQAPKGGGLGRTEAFF.

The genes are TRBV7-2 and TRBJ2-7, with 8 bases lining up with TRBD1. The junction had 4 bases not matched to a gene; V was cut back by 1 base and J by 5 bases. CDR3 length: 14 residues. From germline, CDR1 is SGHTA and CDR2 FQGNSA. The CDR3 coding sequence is TGTGCCAGCAGCTTAGTCAGGGGGCCCCACGAGCAGTACTTC. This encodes CASSLVRGPHEQYF.

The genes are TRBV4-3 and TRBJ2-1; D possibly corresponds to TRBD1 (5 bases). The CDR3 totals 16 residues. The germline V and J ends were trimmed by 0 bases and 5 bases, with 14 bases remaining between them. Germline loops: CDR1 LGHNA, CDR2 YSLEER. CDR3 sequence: CASSQELPGWNNEQFF. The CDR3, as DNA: TGCGCCAGCAGCCAAGAGCTCCCAGGGTGGAACAATGAGCAGTTCTTC.

CDR3 in amino acids: CASSLNVAATEAFF. DNA of the CDR3: TGTGCCAGCAGCTTAAACGTGGCAGCCACTGAAGCTTTCTTT. The chain links TRBV7-2 to TRBJ1-1; no firm D call. V lost 2 bases to trimming and J lost 4 bases, with 11 bases between them. This CDR3 is built from 14 residues. Germline CDR1 reads SGHTA; CDR2 reads FQGNSA.

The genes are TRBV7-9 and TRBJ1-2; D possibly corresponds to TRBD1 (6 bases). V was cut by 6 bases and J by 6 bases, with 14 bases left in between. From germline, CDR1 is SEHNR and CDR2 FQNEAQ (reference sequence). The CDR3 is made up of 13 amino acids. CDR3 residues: CASSYRETDGYTF. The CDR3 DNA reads TGTGCCAGCAGTTACAGGGAAACGGATGGCTACACCTTC.

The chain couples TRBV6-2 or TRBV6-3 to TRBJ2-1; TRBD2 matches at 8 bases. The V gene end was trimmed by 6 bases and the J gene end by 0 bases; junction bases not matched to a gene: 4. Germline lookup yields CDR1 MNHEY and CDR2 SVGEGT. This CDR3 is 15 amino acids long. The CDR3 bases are TGTGCCAGCAGCCCCCGGGGGGGCTCCTACAATGAGCAGTTCTTC. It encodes CASSPRGGSYNEQFF.

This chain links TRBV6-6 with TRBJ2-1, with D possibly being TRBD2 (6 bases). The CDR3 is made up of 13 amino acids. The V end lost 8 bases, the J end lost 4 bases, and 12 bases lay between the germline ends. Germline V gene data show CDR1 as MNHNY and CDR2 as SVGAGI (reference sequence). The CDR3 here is CASEAGGYNEQFF. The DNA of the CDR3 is TGTGCCAGCGAAGCGGGCGGTTACAATGAGCAGTTCTTC.

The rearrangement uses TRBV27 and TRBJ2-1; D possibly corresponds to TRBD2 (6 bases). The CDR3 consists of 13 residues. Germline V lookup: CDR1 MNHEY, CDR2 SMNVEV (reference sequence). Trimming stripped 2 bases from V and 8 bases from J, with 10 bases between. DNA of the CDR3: TGTGCCAGCAGTTTAGGCGGGGATTATGAGCAGTTCTTC. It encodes CASSLGGDYEQFF.

CDR3 loop: CASSESRQGEAFF. In nucleotides, the CDR3 is TGTGCCAGCAGTGAATCCCGACAGGGTGAAGCTTTCTTT. The chain links TRBV25-1 to TRBJ1-1; 7 bases map to TRBD1. Germline V lookup: CDR1 MGHDK, CDR2 SYGVNS. The V gene end was trimmed by 1 base and the J gene end by 7 bases; junction bases not matched to a gene: 3. CDR3 length: 13 amino acids.